The clone carrying this T cell receptor beta chain turned up a few times. Antigen unknown. The sample originates from a study of neurological immune-mediated disorders. Broader study findings: Among 34 multiple sclerosis patients, phylogenetic grouping put the repertoires of 18 into a single related-CDR3 cluster, a possible signature. The greatest degree of TCR clonal expansion was observed in HTLV-1-associated myelopathy, with the lowest in multiple sclerosis, below that of healthy controls.

The starting material, 2 million PBMCs stored at -80 C, gave rise to the unsorted libraries. With 10-nucleotide random UMIs included, cDNA was synthesized by 5'RACE. TCRdb redid the calling of the 5' RACE reads with MiXCR, one entry per CDR3 protein. In the table there are about 62,000 distinct CDR3 sequences, more than 4% of which are singletons. The sample consisted of PBMCs. The sequence derives from a woman in her forties or fifties with multiple sclerosis.

CDR3 protein: CAISFKGTGELFF. Here the CDR3 DNA reads TGTGCCATCAGTTTCAAGGGGACCGGGGAGCTGTTTTTT. V and J are TRBV10-3 and TRBJ2-2, with TRBD1 as a possible D gene (5 bases). From germline, CDR1 is ENHRY and CDR2 SYGVKD. This CDR3 comprises 13 residues. The V gene lost 5 bases and the J gene lost 5 bases, with 9 bases spanning the gap.